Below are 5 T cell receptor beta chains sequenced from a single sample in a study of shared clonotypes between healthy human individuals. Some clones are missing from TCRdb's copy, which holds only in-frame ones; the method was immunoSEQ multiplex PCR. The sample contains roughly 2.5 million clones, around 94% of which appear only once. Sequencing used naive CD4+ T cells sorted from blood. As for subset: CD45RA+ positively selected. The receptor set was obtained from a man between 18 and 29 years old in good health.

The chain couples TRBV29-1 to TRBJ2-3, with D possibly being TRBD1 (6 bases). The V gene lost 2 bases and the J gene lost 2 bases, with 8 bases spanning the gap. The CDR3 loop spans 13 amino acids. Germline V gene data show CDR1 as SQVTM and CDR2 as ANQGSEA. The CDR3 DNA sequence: TGCAGCGTTGAAAAGGGGGTCACAGATACGCAGTATTTT. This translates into CSVEKGVTDTQYF.

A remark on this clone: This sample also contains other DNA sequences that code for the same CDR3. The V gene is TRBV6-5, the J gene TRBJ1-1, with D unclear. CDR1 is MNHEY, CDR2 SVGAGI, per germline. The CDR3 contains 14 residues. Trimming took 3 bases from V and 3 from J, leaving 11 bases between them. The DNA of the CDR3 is TGTGCCAGCAGTTATAGAGGGAGGGACACTGAAGCTTTCTTT. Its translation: CASSYRGRDTEAFF.

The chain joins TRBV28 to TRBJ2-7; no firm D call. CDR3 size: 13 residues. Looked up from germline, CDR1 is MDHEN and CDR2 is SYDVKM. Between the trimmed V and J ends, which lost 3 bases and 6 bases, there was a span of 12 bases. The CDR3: CASSFLGPVEQYF. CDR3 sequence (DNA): TGTGCCAGCAGTTTTTTGGGCCCGGTCGAGCAGTACTTC.

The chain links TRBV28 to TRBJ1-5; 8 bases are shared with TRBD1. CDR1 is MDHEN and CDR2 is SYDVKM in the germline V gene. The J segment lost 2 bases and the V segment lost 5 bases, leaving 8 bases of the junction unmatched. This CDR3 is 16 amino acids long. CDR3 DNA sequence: TGTGCCAGCAGTAAAACAGGGGGGCAAGGCAATCAGCCCCAGCATTTT. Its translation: CASSKTGGQGNQPQHF.

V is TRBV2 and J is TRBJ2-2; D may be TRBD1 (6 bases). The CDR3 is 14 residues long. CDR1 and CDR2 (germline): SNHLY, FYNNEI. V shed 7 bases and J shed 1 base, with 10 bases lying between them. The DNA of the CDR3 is TGTGCCAGCAAGACAGGAGTGAACACCGGGGAGCTGTTTTTT. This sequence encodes CASKTGVNTGELFF.